The 26 T cell receptor beta chains below all came from one sample that was sequenced in a study of blood T cell repertoires in COVID-19 (dated by TCRdb to the early 2020s). The protocol used for the library was the immunoSEQ multiplex PCR assay. Sourced from immuneACCESS, this table was stored by TCRdb with only in-frame sequences that have V and J called. A share of the clones is absent; for the studies checked, an unresolved V gene accounts for under half, and the remainder has no known explanation. The sample includes 250,000 to 300,000 clones, with about nine tenths observed a single time. Approximately 2.4% of the sample is taken by the ten largest. Sequenced: PBMCs or T cells enriched from blood (not recorded which). The source of these receptors is a woman between 35 and 50 years old with acute COVID-19.

The V call is TRBV7-3, the J call TRBJ2-3; 9 bases agree with TRBD2. The CDR3 covers 16 residues. Trimming took 5 bases from V and 0 from J; bases not matched to a gene: 6. Germline CDR1 SGHTA, CDR2 FQGTGA. The CDR3 DNA sequence: TGTGCCAGCAGCCCCTTAGCGGGAGTTAGCACAGATACGCAGTATTTT. It is translated as CASSPLAGVSTDTQYF.

The J gene is TRBJ1-2, the V gene TRBV29-1; the D gene is possibly TRBD1 (6 bases). Trimming left V 5 bases short and J 1 base short, with 8 bases between. The germline V gene encodes CDR1 SQVTM and CDR2 ANQGSEA. There are 12 residues in the CDR3. The CDR3 loop is CSVTDSNYGYTF. The CDR3 nucleotides are TGCAGCGTTACGGACAGTAACTATGGCTACACCTTC.

This chain joins TRBV19 and TRBJ1-2; TRBD1 matches at 10 bases. The CDR3 totals 17 residues. Losses at the gene ends were 5 bases for V and 5 bases for J; bases not matched to a gene: 14. Germline V gene data show CDR1 as LNHDA and CDR2 as SQIVND (reference sequence). CDR3 DNA sequence: TGTGCCAGTAGTGATGCCGGGACAGGGGTAGTACGGTATGGCTACACCTTC. This sequence encodes CASSDAGTGVVRYGYTF.

A remark on this clone: Other DNA sequences in this sample translate to the same CDR3. V usage is TRBV18 and J usage is TRBJ1-1, with D tentatively TRBD1 (6 bases). The V gene's germline CDR1 is KGHSH and CDR2 LQKENI. V gave up 2 bases and J gave up 4 bases, with 8 bases separating them. This CDR3 comprises 13 residues. CDR3 in amino acids: CASSPSRGTEAFF. The CDR3 region has the DNA TGTGCCAGCTCACCAAGCAGGGGCACTGAAGCTTTCTTT.

The CDR3 DNA follows: TGTGCCAGCAGGCCCGTCCCGAGCGGGGATACGCAGTATTTT. Protein: CASRPVPSGDTQYF. The rearrangement links TRBV2 to TRBJ2-3; a possible D gene is TRBD2 (6 bases). Trimming stripped 6 bases from V and 6 bases from J, with 16 bases between. This CDR3 is built from 14 residues. CDR1 and CDR2 (germline): SNHLY, FYNNEI.

The V and J genes are TRBV25-1 and TRBJ2-2; 7 nucleotides match TRBD1. The V gene's germline CDR1 is MGHDK and CDR2 SYGVNS. With 3 bases clipped from V and 3 bases from J, the junction kept 7 bases outside the gene matches. The CDR3 runs 16 residues. The CDR3 loop reads CASSDLTGSDTGELFF. CDR3 coding DNA: TGTGCCAGCAGTGACCTGACAGGGTCGGACACCGGGGAGCTGTTTTTT. The full variable domain, with the rest looked up from reference TRBV25-1 and TRBJ2-2, is EADIYQTPRYLVIGTGKKITLECSQTMGHDKMYWYQQDPGMELHLIHYSYGVNSTEKGDLSSESTVSRIRTEHFPLTLESARPSHTSQYLCASSDLTGSDTGELFFGEGSRLTVL.

The rearrangement links TRBV6-1 to TRBJ2-7; 7 bases map to TRBD2. Germline-derived CDR1 and CDR2 are MNHNS and SASEGT. The CDR3 loop spans 15 amino acids. The V gene end was trimmed by 1 base and the J gene end by 3 bases; junction bases not matched to a gene: 6. The CDR3 nucleotides read TGTGCCAGCAGTGAAGATAGCGGGTCCATCTACGAGCAGTACTTC. Translated, it gives CASSEDSGSIYEQYF.

The chain joins TRBV28 to TRBJ1-4; D is uncertain. The length of the CDR3 is 15 residues. Germline V lookup: CDR1 MDHEN, CDR2 SYDVKM. The V and J ends lost 6 bases and 8 bases respectively, with 19 bases between them. Here the CDR3 reads CASSLMRGLEEKLFF. CDR3 nucleotide sequence: TGTGCCAGCAGCTTAATGCGGGGATTAGAGGAAAAACTGTTTTTT.

DNA of the CDR3: TGTGCCAGCAGTTCCCCGGGGGGGCGGAACTATGGCTACACCTTC. Protein sequence: CASSSPGGRNYGYTF. The rearrangement joins TRBV28 to TRBJ1-2; D is perhaps TRBD1 (6 bases). This CDR3 spans 15 amino acids. V lost 4 bases, J lost 2 bases, and 14 bases lay in between. Germline V gene data show CDR1 as MDHEN and CDR2 as SYDVKM.

The J gene is TRBJ1-2, the V gene TRBV28; the D gene is possibly TRBD1 (6 bases). Germline CDR1 MDHEN, CDR2 SYDVKM. The CDR3 loop spans 12 amino acids. The V end lost 6 bases, the J end lost 8 bases, and 13 bases lay between the germline ends. The CDR3 sequence: CASRGGPKGYTF. CDR3 nucleotide sequence: TGTGCCAGCAGGGGGGGGCCAAAAGGCTACACCTTC.

The chain combines TRBV7-9 with TRBJ2-1; unclear D gene. This CDR3 has 13 residues. Germline CDR1 SEHNR, CDR2 FQNEAQ (reference sequence). V lost 3 bases to trimming and J lost 10 bases, with 13 bases between them. In nucleotides, the CDR3 is TGTGCCAGCAGCTTGACCCGGGTAGCCGAGCAGTTCTTC. Its translation: CASSLTRVAEQFF. Full variable domain (outside the CDR3, taken from reference TRBV7-9 and TRBJ2-1): DTGVSQNPRHKITKRGQNVTFRCDPISEHNRLYWYRQTLGQGPEFLTYFQNEAQLEKSRLLSDRFSAERPKGSFSTLEIQRTEQGDSAMYLCASSLTRVAEQFFGPGTRLTVL.

The rearrangement uses TRBV5-1 and TRBJ1-1, with 8 bases lining up with TRBD1. V was pared by 2 bases and J by 7 bases, with 16 bases of the junction left unmatched. Germline CDR1 reads SGHRS; CDR2 reads YFSETQ. This CDR3 spans 17 amino acids. The CDR3 loop is CASSLESVDRVEFEAFF. CDR3 nucleotide sequence: TGCGCCAGCAGCTTAGAAAGCGTGGACAGGGTAGAATTTGAAGCTTTCTTT.

The chain joins TRBV6-5 to TRBJ1-5; TRBD1 might be the D (6 bases). Trimming removed 6 bases at V and 7 bases at J, with 13 bases between. Germline assignment: CDR1 MNHEY and CDR2 SVGAGI. This CDR3 has 13 amino acids. The CDR3: CASRRTAVQPQHF. The DNA for the CDR3 is TGTGCCAGCAGGAGGACAGCTGTACAGCCCCAGCATTTT.

This clone was counted at least ten times. This rearrangement joins TRBV2 to TRBJ2-3; 13 positions agree with TRBD2. V trimming: 4 bases; J trimming: 8 bases; junction bases outside the gene matches: 3. The CDR3 runs 14 residues. In germline, CDR1 is SNHLY, CDR2 FYNNEI. CDR3 nucleotides: TGTGCCAGCAGTGGCGGGACTAGCGGGACTACGCAGTATTTT. Protein: CASSGGTSGTTQYF. Full variable domain (missing parts from reference TRBV2 and TRBJ2-3): EPEVTQTPSHQVTQMGQEVILRCVPISNHLYFYWYRQILGQKVEFLVSFYNNEISEKSEIFDDQFSVERPDGSNFTLKIRSTKLEDSAMYFCASSGGTSGTTQYFGPGTRLTVL.

The rearrangement uses TRBV6-5 and TRBJ1-3, with a possible D match to TRBD1 (5 bases). V was pared by 9 bases and J by 4 bases, with 7 bases between. The CDR3 totals 11 residues. The germline CDR1 and CDR2 sequences are MNHEY and SVGAGI. CDR3: CASWGGNTIYF. The CDR3 DNA reads as TGTGCCAGTTGGGGCGGAAACACCATATATTTT.

The chain joins TRBV5-6 to TRBJ1-1; the D is unclear. The germline V gene encodes CDR1 SGHDT and CDR2 YYEEEE. V lost 2 bases to trimming and J lost 0 bases, with 8 bases between them. This CDR3 comprises 14 residues. This CDR3 is CASSFQNMNTEAFF. CDR3 bases: TGTGCCAGCAGCTTTCAGAACATGAACACTGAAGCTTTCTTT.

This rearrangement joins TRBV29-1 to TRBJ1-2; a possible D gene is TRBD1 (6 bases). Trimming left V 4 bases short and J 8 bases short, with 17 bases between. Germline CDR1 SQVTM, CDR2 ANQGSEA. CDR3 length: 13 amino acids. This CDR3 reads CSVGGRGDGGYTF. CDR3 DNA: TGCAGCGTTGGGGGCAGGGGAGATGGCGGCTACACCTTC.

The J gene is TRBJ2-6, the V gene TRBV24-1, with D uncertain. V lost 1 base to trimming and J lost 1 base, with 7 bases between them. The CDR3 length is 16 residues. CDR1 is KGHDR and CDR2 is SFDVKD in the germline V gene. The CDR3 loop is CATSDFGASGANVLTF. CDR3 nucleotides: TGTGCCACCAGTGATTTTGGAGCTTCTGGGGCCAACGTCCTGACTTTC.

This chain uses TRBV12-3 or TRBV12-4 with TRBJ1-2; D not certain. V dropped 2 bases and J dropped 3 bases, with 4 bases sitting between them. The CDR3 is made up of 12 amino acids. The CDR3 nucleotides are TGTGCCAGCAGTTTACAGGACTATGGCTACACCTTC. Translating it yields CASSLQDYGYTF.

This clone came up once. The chain combines TRBV2 with TRBJ1-2; TRBD1 agrees at 9 bases. The CDR3 runs to 16 residues. The V segment lost 5 bases and the J segment 2 bases; nucleotides outside the gene matches: 9. Germline lookup yields CDR1 SNHLY and CDR2 FYNNEI. The CDR3 protein is CASSTQAGTGNYGYTF. CDR3 in DNA: TGTGCCAGCAGTACCCAAGCCGGGACAGGGAACTATGGCTACACCTTC. The full variable domain, completed using reference TRBV2 and TRBJ1-2, is EPEVTQTPSHQVTQMGQEVILRCVPISNHLYFYWYRQILGQKVEFLVSFYNNEISEKSEIFDDQFSVERPDGSNFTLKIRSTKLEDSAMYFCASSTQAGTGNYGYTFGSGTRLTVV.

The chain uses TRBV5-6 and TRBJ1-2, with TRBD1 matching over 8 bases. Per the germline V gene, CDR1 is SGHDT and CDR2 is YYEEEE. The CDR3 length is 14 residues. V lost 2 bases to trimming and J lost 7 bases; unmatched junction nucleotides: 7. In nucleotides, the CDR3 is TGTGCCAGCAGCTTTCGGACAGGGTCGGGTGGCTACACCTTC. This gives the protein CASSFRTGSGGYTF.

The chain recombines TRBV28 with TRBJ1-6; 9 bases are a match to TRBD1. Germline V gene sequence: CDR1 MDHEN, CDR2 SYDVKM. The trim removed 10 bases at V and 10 bases at J, leaving 8 bases unmatched. CDR3 size: 13 residues. The CDR3 DNA follows: TGTGCCACCGAGGGACAGGGCGTATCACCCCTCCACTTT. This gives the protein CATEGQGVSPLHF.

The chain has TRBV28 and TRBJ2-5; D remains ambiguous. The CDR3 is made up of 12 amino acids. The V gene lost 6 bases and the J gene lost 5 bases, with 10 bases spanning the gap. Germline V CDR1 and CDR2: MDHEN, SYDVKM. The CDR3 is CASSPQRETQYF. The CDR3 DNA sequence: TGTGCCAGCAGCCCGCAACGGGAGACCCAGTACTTC.

CDR3 protein: CASSPGTGHYEQYF. CDR3 nucleotide sequence: TGTGCCAGCAGCCCCGGGACAGGGCATTACGAGCAGTACTTC. The chain employs TRBV5-4 and TRBJ2-7; 9 bases map to TRBD1. Germline loops: CDR1 SGHNT, CDR2 YYREEE (reference sequence). This CDR3 is built from 14 residues. V was pared by 4 bases and J by 4 bases, with 6 bases of the junction left unmatched.

V usage is TRBV5-4 and J usage is TRBJ2-5; D may be TRBD1 (5 bases). The CDR3 length is 11 residues. Trimming cost V 5 bases and J 5 bases, with 7 bases left between them. Germline V gene lookup returns CDR1 SGHNT and CDR2 YYREEE (reference sequence). The chain's CDR3 is CASSKGETQYF. The CDR3 nucleotides are TGTGCCAGCAGTAAGGGGGAGACCCAGTACTTC.

The chain couples TRBV5-1 to TRBJ2-5; 8 bases agree with TRBD2. Trimming at V came to 4 bases and at J to 5 bases, leaving 13 bases not matched to a gene. This CDR3 has 16 amino acids. In germline, CDR1 is SGHRS, CDR2 YFSETQ. CDR3: CASSPLAGGVGETQYF. The CDR3 DNA reads TGCGCCAGCAGCCCTCTGGCGGGGGGTGTCGGGGAGACCCAGTACTTC.